A single sample gave rise to the 5 T cell receptor beta chains below, sequenced in a study of control samples from healthy donors and cancer patients. Only in-frame clones appear in the TCRdb table, and some are missing; sequencing was by immunoSEQ multiplex PCR. The table lists roughly 190,000 clones, 91% of them singletons. Sequenced input: blood. All receptors derive from a man younger than 40 in good health.

This sequence joins TRBV7-2 and TRBJ2-1, with D perhaps TRBD1 (6 bases). Trimming removed 4 bases at V and 7 bases at J, with 14 bases between. The germline CDR1 and CDR2 sequences are SGHTA and FQGNSA. The CDR3 is 14 residues long. For the CDR3, the DNA is TGTGCCAGCAGCTCCTACAACAGGGATAATGAGCAGTTCTTC. Its translation is CASSSYNRDNEQFF.

This chain joins TRBV5-1 and TRBJ2-7, with 7 bases matching TRBD1. V lost 4 bases, J lost 5 bases, and 12 bases stayed unmatched. The germline CDR1 and CDR2 sequences are SGHRS and YFSETQ. The CDR3 contains 15 residues. The CDR3 is CASSLFTGEFNEQYF. The DNA of the CDR3 is TGCGCCAGCAGCCTTTTTACAGGGGAGTTCAACGAGCAGTACTTC.

The gene calls are TRBV5-5 and TRBJ2-6; 8 nucleotides line up with TRBD1. In germline, CDR1 is SGHKS, CDR2 YYEKEE (reference sequence). Trimming at V came to 1 base and at J to 4 bases, leaving 4 bases not matched to a gene. This CDR3 is 16 amino acids long. CDR3 sequence (DNA): TGTGCCAGCAGCTTGCAGGGGGCGGGAGGGGCCAACGTCCTGACTTTC. The encoded protein is CASSLQGAGGANVLTF.

The chain recombines TRBV20-1 with TRBJ1-2; TRBD1 matches at 10 bases. Germline V gives CDR1 DFQATT, CDR2 SNEGSKA (reference sequence). This CDR3 spans 15 amino acids. V shed 3 bases, J shed 5 bases, and the junction held 9 bases outside the gene matches. In DNA form, the CDR3 reads TGCAGTGCTAGTGGACCGGGACAGGGGCTGTATGGCTACACCTTC. It is translated as CSASGPGQGLYGYTF.

The chain has TRBV4-2 and TRBJ1-3; 9 bases fit TRBD1. The CDR3 runs 17 residues. The germline gives CDR1 LGHNA, CDR2 YNFKEQ. After removal of 5 bases from V and 0 bases from J, the junction contained 8 bases not matched to a gene. DNA for the CDR3: TGTGCCAGCAGCGACGGACAGGGGTCCTACTCTGGAAACACCATATATTTT. It yields the protein CASSDGQGSYSGNTIYF.